The 13 T cell receptor beta chains presented below share a single source sample, sequenced in a study of blood T cell repertoires in COVID-19. Generated by immunoSEQ multiplex PCR, the TCRdb table keeps only in-frame clones and is missing some. Here the sample spans roughly 32,000 clones, around 90% being singletons. Input material: peripheral blood. These receptors were obtained from a man between 60 and 75 years old with active COVID-19.

The V gene is TRBV28, the J gene TRBJ2-1; a possible D gene is TRBD2 (7 bases). The V end lost 5 bases, the J end lost 3 bases, and 11 bases lay between the germline ends. CDR1 MDHEN and CDR2 SYDVKM come from the germline V gene. CDR3 length: 14 amino acids. CDR3 region: CASSRGGDYNEQFF. Here the CDR3 DNA reads TGTGCCAGCAGTCGAGGGGGGGACTACAATGAGCAGTTCTTC.

The chain is built from TRBV7-2 and TRBJ2-3; no definite D call. The CDR3 is 15 amino acids. Germline assignment: CDR1 SGHTA and CDR2 FQGNSA. V was cut by 1 base and J by 5 bases, with 13 bases left in between. This CDR3 reads CASSLGSVRGDTQYF. The CDR3 DNA reads as TGTGCCAGCAGCTTAGGGTCGGTCAGAGGAGATACGCAGTATTTT.

Within the sample, this clone is medium-sized (0.01 to 0.1%). The J gene is TRBJ1-6, the V gene TRBV5-6; D call uncertain. Germline assignment: CDR1 SGHDT and CDR2 YYEEEE. This CDR3 region has 15 residues. Trimming stripped 3 bases from V and 7 bases from J, with 14 bases between. CDR3 DNA: TGTGCCAGCAGCTGGGGTTTGAGGGCCAATTCACCCCTCCACTTT. It codes for CASSWGLRANSPLHF.

This clone was seen once. CDR3 in DNA: TGTGCCAGCAGCTTAGCTTGGGCTTACGAGCAGTACTTC. This translates into CASSLAWAYEQYF. The V gene is TRBV7-8, the J gene TRBJ2-7, with unresolved D. The CDR3 has 13 amino acids. V dropped 0 bases and J dropped 4 bases, with 7 bases sitting between them. Germline CDR1 is SGHVS and CDR2 is FQNEAQ.

In nucleotides, the CDR3 is TGTGCCAGCAGCGTTGAGGTCAATAATTCACCCCTCCACTTT. Protein: CASSVEVNNSPLHF. The chain employs TRBV9 and TRBJ1-6; no reliable D call. This CDR3 is 14 amino acids long. Germline values: CDR1 SGDLS, CDR2 YYNGEE. V lost 2 bases and J lost 5, with 8 bases in between.

This clone was counted a single time. The chain joins TRBV30 to TRBJ1-1; TRBD1 might be the D (5 bases). Trimming removed 3 bases at V and 4 bases at J, with 15 bases between. Germline values: CDR1 GTSNPN, CDR2 SVGIG (reference sequence). The CDR3 has 14 amino acids. CDR3 sequence (DNA): TGTGCCTGGAGGAAACCGGGACTTGTCACTGAAGCTTTCTTT. Translated, it gives CAWRKPGLVTEAFF. Looking up the rest from reference TRBV30 and TRBJ1-1 gives the full variable domain: SQTIHQWPATLVQPVGSPLSLECTVEGTSNPNLYWYRQAAGRGLQLLFYSVGIGQISSEVPQNLSASRPQDRQFILSSKKLLLSDSGFYLCAWRKPGLVTEAFFGQGTRLTVV.

This chain uses TRBV4-3 with TRBJ2-4; 9 bases line up with TRBD1. Germline V gene sequence: CDR1 LGHNA, CDR2 YSLEER. V trimming: 0 bases; J trimming: 8 bases; junction bases outside the gene matches: 5. This CDR3 comprises 15 residues. The CDR3 nucleotides are TGCGCCAGCAGCCAAGAACCGGGACAGGGTGACATTCAGTACTTC. Translating it yields CASSQEPGQGDIQYF.

The chain joins TRBV11-3 to TRBJ2-1; D is unresolved. The CDR3 has 14 amino acids. In germline, CDR1 is SGHNT, CDR2 YENEEA. V gave up 1 base and J gave up 8 bases, with 12 bases separating them. The CDR3 region has the DNA TGTGCCAGCAGCTTAGCGCTAGGCAGCGATGAGCAGTTCTTC. The encoded protein is CASSLALGSDEQFF.

Here the CDR3 DNA reads TGTGCCACCAGACCCGCTAGCGGGGGGGCCCAAGAGACCCAGTACTTC. Amino acid sequence: CATRPASGGAQETQYF. V and J are TRBV6-6 and TRBJ2-5; 12 bases line up with TRBD2. Looked up from germline, CDR1 is MNHNY and CDR2 is SVGAGI (reference sequence). CDR3 size: 16 residues. After removal of 10 bases from V and 1 base from J, the junction contained 10 bases not matched to a gene.

This chain links TRBV5-6 with TRBJ1-5, with D unresolved. The CDR3 loop spans 14 amino acids. The V gene lost 0 bases and the J gene lost 1 base, with 5 bases spanning the gap. Germline loops: CDR1 SGHDT, CDR2 YYEEEE. DNA for the CDR3: TGTGCCAGCAGCTTGGAATCGAGCAATCAGCCCCAGCATTTT. It yields the protein CASSLESSNQPQHF.

J is TRBJ1-1 and V is TRBV19, with TRBD1 as a possible D gene (5 bases). The CDR3 consists of 14 residues. V lost 3 bases and J lost 2, with 10 bases in between. The germline gives CDR1 LNHDA, CDR2 SQIVND (reference sequence). The CDR3 DNA reads TGTGCCAGTAGTATGGGGGGTACAAACACTGAAGCTTTCTTT. Protein: CASSMGGTNTEAFF.

This chain uses TRBV19 with TRBJ1-5; D remains unclear. V lost 6 bases and J 6 bases, leaving 9 bases between the germline ends. Germline CDR1 is LNHDA and CDR2 is SQIVND (reference sequence). The CDR3 totals 12 residues. CDR3 sequence reads: CASSTRSQPQHF. As DNA, the CDR3 is TGTGCCAGTAGCACAAGGAGTCAGCCCCAGCATTTT.

The chain combines TRBV5-1 with TRBJ2-3; D call uncertain. Germline V gene data show CDR1 as SGHRS and CDR2 as YFSETQ. The CDR3 loop spans 14 amino acids. V lost 4 bases to trimming and J lost 5 bases, with 14 bases between them. As DNA, the CDR3 is TGCGCCAGCAGCAGGAGCTCCCCACAAGATACGCAGTATTTT. Its translation: CASSRSSPQDTQYF.